This T cell receptor beta chain was profiled in a study of identical twins. A universal primer site was incorporated via template switching, and the cDNA contained unique molecular identifiers. Using its own MiXCR run on the 5' RACE reads, TCRdb lists one record per CDR3 protein. The sample holds 460,000 or so distinct CDR3 sequences, 14% seen once. The CDR3 covers 15 residues. Trimming shortened V by 3 bases and J by 0 bases, and 12 bases separated the two germline ends. The V gene's germline CDR1 is KGHSH and CDR2 LQKENI. Points on this clonotype: Its target is unknown.

Findings of the study overall: Cross-sectional statistics, not tracking of the same donors, supported the conclusions. Researchers reported excess low generation probability among twin-shared out-of-frame alpha sequences. Excess sharing by twins proved weaker in beta out-of-frame sequences.

This sample was shared with a second study, whose subject was yellow fever vaccine responses in identical twins.

This rearrangement joins TRBV18 to TRBJ2-7; D is unclear. The receptor was derived from a woman between 18 and 30 years old in good health. Sequencing used CD4+ T cells sorted from blood. The CDR3 coding sequence is TGTGCCAGCTCACCCCCTTCGGCCCCCTCCTACGAGCAGTACTTC. This sequence encodes CASSPPSAPSYEQYF.